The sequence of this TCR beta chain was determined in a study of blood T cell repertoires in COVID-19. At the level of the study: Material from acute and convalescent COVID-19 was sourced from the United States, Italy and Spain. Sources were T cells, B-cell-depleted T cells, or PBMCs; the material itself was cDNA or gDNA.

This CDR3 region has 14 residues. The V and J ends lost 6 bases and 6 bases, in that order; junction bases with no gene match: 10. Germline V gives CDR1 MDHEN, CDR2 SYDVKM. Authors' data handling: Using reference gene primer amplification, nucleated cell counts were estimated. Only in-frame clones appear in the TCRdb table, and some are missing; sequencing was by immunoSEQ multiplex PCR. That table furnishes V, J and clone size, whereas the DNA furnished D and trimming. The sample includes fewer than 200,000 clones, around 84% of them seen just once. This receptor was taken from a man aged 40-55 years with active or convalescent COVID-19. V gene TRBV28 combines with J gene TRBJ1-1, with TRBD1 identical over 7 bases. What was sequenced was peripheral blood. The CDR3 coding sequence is TGTGCCAGCAGAGAGACAGGGAGGATAGCTGAAGCTTTCTTT. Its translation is CASRETGRIAEAFF.